Listed below are T cell receptor beta chains from one sample, sequenced in a study of blood T cell repertoires in COVID-19. The method was immunoSEQ multiplex PCR; TCRdb's version includes in-frame clones alone and lacks a portion of them. Of 100,000 or so clones in the sample, around 87% were seen once. The material sequenced was peripheral blood. The receptor set was obtained from a human donor in a cohort sampled during active COVID-19. The CDR3 runs from the conserved cysteine through the conserved F or W. A D gene is named only where the DNA matches it firmly. Clone size is not always given. Where it is, it says once, few, many or a class for expanded clones.

abundance	d_gene	v_gene	j_gene	CDR3aa	CDR3nt
NA	NA	TRBV2	TRBJ1-4	CANTQDSSNEKLFF	TGTGCCAACACGCAGGACAGTTCTAATGAAAAACTGTTTTTT
NA	NA	TRBV4-3	TRBJ1-2	CASSPGDRGNYGYTF	TGCGCCAGCAGCCCAGGGGATCGGGGTAACTATGGCTACACCTTC
once	TRBD2	TRBV27	TRBJ2-7	CASSLFALGSNSGLAAYEQYF	TGTGCCAGCAGTTTATTTGCTCTGGGTTCTAATTCGGGACTAGCGGCCTACGAGCAGTACTTC
NA	NA	TRBV3-1/TRBV3-2	TRBJ1-2	CASSQFGDGYTF	TGTGCCAGCAGCCAATTCGGGGATGGCTACACCTTC
NA	TRBD1	TRBV5-5	TRBJ1-1	CASSPEWTGGYNTEAFF	TGTGCCAGCAGCCCAGAATGGACAGGGGGCTATAACACTGAAGCTTTCTTT
NA	NA	TRBV9	TRBJ1-1	CASSVDGTVWANTEAFF	TGTGCCAGCAGCGTAGATGGAACAGTTTGGGCGAACACTGAAGCTTTCTTT
NA	NA	TRBV4-3	TRBJ1-6	CASSQGGGWPLHF	TGCGCCAGCAGCCAAGGGGGAGGGTGGCCCCTCCACTTT
medium-sized	NA	TRBV14	TRBJ2-2	CASSPLYIRGPGELFF	TGTGCCAGCAGCCCATTGTATATCCGGGGTCCCGGGGAGCTGTTTTTT
NA	TRBD1	TRBV28	TRBJ1-6	CASSRPDRFYNSPLHF	TGTGCCAGCAGTCGACCGGACAGGTTCTATAATTCACCCCTCCACTTT
once	TRBD1	TRBV4-2	TRBJ1-2	CASSLSGQGHGYTF	TGTGCCAGCAGCCTGTCAGGACAGGGGCATGGCTACACCTTC
NA	NA	TRBV7-2	TRBJ1-1	CASSLRGLNTEAFF	TGTGCCAGCAGCCTCAGGGGTCTGAACACTGAAGCTTTCTTT
NA	TRBD1	TRBV28	TRBJ2-7	CASRPTGGRYEQYF	TGTGCCAGCAGACCTACAGGGGGCAGGTACGAGCAGTACTTC
NA	TRBD2	TRBV3-1/TRBV3-2	TRBJ2-7	CASSQSQGSGGYEQYF	TGTGCCAGCAGCCAATCCCAGGGTAGCGGGGGGTACGAGCAGTACTTC
NA	NA	TRBV28	TRBJ2-7	CASSPLGTPHGEQYF	TGTGCCAGCAGTCCGCTCGGGACACCCCATGGGGAGCAGTACTTC
NA	NA	TRBV6-5	TRBJ1-5	CASSPGTNSNQPQHF	TGTGCCAGCAGTCCCGGGACAAATAGCAATCAGCCCCAGCATTTT
NA	NA	TRBV7-2	TRBJ2-1	CASSLDTGNLEFF	TGTGCCAGCAGCTTAGATACCGGGAACTTGGAGTTCTTC
NA	NA	TRBV10-3	TRBJ2-3	CAISESKDTQYF	TGTGCCATCAGTGAGTCTAAAGATACGCAGTATTTT
NA	NA	TRBV5-6	TRBJ1-2	CASSWGVDNYGYTF	TGTGCCAGCAGCTGGGGGGTGGATAACTATGGCTACACCTTC
NA	TRBD2	TRBV5-1	TRBJ2-1	CASSLNSGTIYNEQFF	TGCGCCAGCAGCCTGAATAGCGGGACGATATACAATGAGCAGTTCTTC